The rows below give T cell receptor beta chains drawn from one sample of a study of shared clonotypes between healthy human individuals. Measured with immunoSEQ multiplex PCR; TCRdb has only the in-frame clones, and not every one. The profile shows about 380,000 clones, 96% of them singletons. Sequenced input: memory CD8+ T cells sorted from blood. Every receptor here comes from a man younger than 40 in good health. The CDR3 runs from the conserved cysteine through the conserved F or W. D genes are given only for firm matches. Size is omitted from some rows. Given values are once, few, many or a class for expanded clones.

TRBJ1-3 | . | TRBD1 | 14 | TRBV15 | CATSRQGAGNTIYF | TGTGCCACCAGCAGACAGGGGGCAGGAAACACCATATATTTT
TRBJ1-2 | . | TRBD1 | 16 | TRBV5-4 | CASSLHSGQGTYGYTF | TGTGCCAGCAGCTTGCACTCTGGACAGGGGACGTATGGCTACACCTTC
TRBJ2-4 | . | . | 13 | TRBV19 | CATATVVKNIQYF | TGTGCCACCGCGACAGTCGTCAAAAACATTCAGTACTTC
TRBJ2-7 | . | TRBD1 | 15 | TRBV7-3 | CASSLRPGQPYEQYF | TGTGCCAGCAGCTTAAGACCGGGACAGCCCTACGAGCAGTACTTC
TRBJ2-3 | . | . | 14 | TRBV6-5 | CASSKGSGSDTQYF | TGTGCCAGCAGTAAGGGGAGCGGTTCAGATACGCAGTATTTT
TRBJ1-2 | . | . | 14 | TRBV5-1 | CASSLESGSYGYTF | TGCGCCAGCAGCTTGGAATCGGGAAGCTATGGCTACACCTTC
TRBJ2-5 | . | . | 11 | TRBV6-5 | CASQDGETQYF | TGTGCCAGCCAAGACGGCGAGACCCAGTACTTC
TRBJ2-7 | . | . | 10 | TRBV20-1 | CSAGTYEQYF | TGCAGTGCAGGAACCTACGAGCAGTACTTC
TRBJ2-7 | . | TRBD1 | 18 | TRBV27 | CASSLIGTGVYPLYEQYF | TGTGCCAGCAGTTTAATCGGGACAGGAGTTTACCCACTTTACGAGCAGTACTTC
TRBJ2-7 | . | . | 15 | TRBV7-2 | CASSFGALSSYEQYF | TGTGCCAGCAGCTTTGGGGCGCTGAGCTCCTACGAGCAGTACTTC
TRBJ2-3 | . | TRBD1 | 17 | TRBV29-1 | CSVERLIKQGATDTQYF | TGCAGCGTTGAAAGACTGATAAAACAGGGGGCGACAGATACGCAGTATTTT
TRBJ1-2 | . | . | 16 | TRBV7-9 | CASSFAGGPLNYGYTF | TGTGCCAGCAGCTTTGCTGGGGGCCCCCTTAACTATGGCTACACCTTC
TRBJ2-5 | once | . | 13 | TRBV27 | CASSRLDLETQYF | TGTGCCAGCAGTCGACTAGATCTCGAGACCCAGTACTTC
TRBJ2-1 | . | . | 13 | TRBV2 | CASSESGYNEQFF | TGTGCCAGCAGTGAAAGTGGGTACAATGAGCAGTTCTTC
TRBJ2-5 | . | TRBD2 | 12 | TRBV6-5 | CASGITSGILDF | TGTGCCAGCGGTATAACTAGCGGGATACTCGACTTC
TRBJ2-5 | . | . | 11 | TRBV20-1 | CSATLQETQYF | TGCAGTGCTACACTACAAGAGACCCAGTACTTC
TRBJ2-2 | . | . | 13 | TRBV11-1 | CASSRASVGELFF | TGTGCCAGCAGCCGAGCCTCAGTCGGGGAGCTGTTTTTT
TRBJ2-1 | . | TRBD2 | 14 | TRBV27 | CASRTGGRHNEQFF | TGTGCCAGCAGAACGGGAGGTCGGCACAATGAGCAGTTCTTC
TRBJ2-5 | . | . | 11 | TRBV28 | CASSVQETQYF | TGTGCCAGCAGTGTCCAAGAGACCCAGTACTTC
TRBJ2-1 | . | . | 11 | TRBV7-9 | CALEGGNEQFF | TGTGCCTTGGAGGGCGGAAATGAGCAGTTCTTC
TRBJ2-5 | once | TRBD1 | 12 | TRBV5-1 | CASRTGEETQYF | TGCGCCAGCAGGACAGGGGAAGAGACCCAGTACTTC
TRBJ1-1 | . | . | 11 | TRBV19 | CASSITGVAFF | TGTGCCAGTAGTATAACCGGGGTGGCTTTCTTT
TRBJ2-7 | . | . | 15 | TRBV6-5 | CASSVTGTIPYEQYF | TGTGCCAGCAGTGTGACTGGAACCATACCTTACGAGCAGTACTTC
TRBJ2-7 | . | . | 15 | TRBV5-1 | CASSLAQRASYEQYF | TGCGCCAGCAGCTTGGCCCAGCGGGCCTCCTACGAGCAGTACTTC
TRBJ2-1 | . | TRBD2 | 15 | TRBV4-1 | CASSPRTSGYNEQFF | TGCGCCAGCAGCCCTCGGACTAGCGGCTACAATGAGCAGTTCTTC
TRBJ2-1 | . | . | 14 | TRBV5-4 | CASSPNPESNEQFF | TGTGCCAGCAGCCCGAATCCCGAATCCAATGAGCAGTTCTTC
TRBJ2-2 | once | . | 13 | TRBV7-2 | CASSSPLSGELFF | TGTGCCAGCAGCTCCCCCCTTTCCGGGGAGCTGTTTTTT
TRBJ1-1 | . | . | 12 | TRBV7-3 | CASSSMGGAAFF | TGTGCCAGCAGCTCAATGGGCGGGGCGGCTTTCTTT
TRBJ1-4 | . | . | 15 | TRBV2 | CASTEEGITNEKLFF | TGTGCCAGCACCGAAGAAGGGATAACTAATGAAAAACTGTTTTTT